A single sample is the source of the 8 T cell receptor beta chains below, sequenced in a study of early T cells in non-severe SARS-CoV-2 infection. TCRdb independently ran MiXCR on the 5' RACE reads; one entry per CDR3 protein. The table has roughly 48,000 distinct CDR3 sequences, roughly 5.5% seen once. Sequencing was done on a sample of whole blood. These TCRs come from an adult who was a healthcare worker with PCR-confirmed SARS-CoV-2 infection or an uninfected control (not recorded which).

By share, this clonotype counts as medium-sized. The chain combines TRBV6-1 with TRBJ2-3, with 9 bases aligning to TRBD2. The CDR3 is made up of 15 amino acids. The junction had 4 bases not matched to a gene; V was cut back by 2 bases and J by 4 bases. Germline CDR1 is MNHNS and CDR2 is SASEGT. CDR3 region: CASSEKSGGPDTQYF. DNA for the CDR3: TGTGCCAGCAGTGAAAAAAGCGGGGGGCCAGATACGCAGTATTTT.

The chain joins TRBV2 to TRBJ2-7, with 10 positions matching TRBD1. The germline CDR1 and CDR2 sequences are SNHLY and FYNNEI. The CDR3 runs to 17 residues. With 0 bases clipped from V and 5 bases from J, the junction kept 10 bases outside the gene matches. CDR3 loop: CASSEAQAGTGVDEQYF. The CDR3, as DNA: TGTGCCAGCAGTGAAGCGCAGGCCGGGACAGGGGTCGACGAGCAGTACTTC.

The table lists this clonotype with many counts. The chain couples TRBV3-1 to TRBJ2-3; unclear D gene. Germline CDR1 reads LGHDT; CDR2 reads YNNKEL (reference sequence). V was pared by 1 base and J by 1 base, with 9 bases between. The CDR3 sequence is 15 residues long. The CDR3 DNA follows: TGTGCCAGCAGCCAAGGGGTTCGACGCACAGATACGCAGTATTTT. Translated, it gives CASSQGVRRTDTQYF.

This clonotype was detected many times. The chain recombines TRBV7-8 with TRBJ2-1; no firm D call. The CDR3 has 14 residues. Trimming took 7 bases from V and 6 from J, leaving 16 bases between them. Germline V gene lookup returns CDR1 SGHVS and CDR2 FQNEAQ. DNA of the CDR3: TGTGCCAGCACCTCCGCCCGATTCGGCAATGAGCAGTTCTTC. Translation: CASTSARFGNEQFF.

Many counts were recorded for this clonotype. V is TRBV5-1 and J is TRBJ1-1; D not certain. Germline V gene lookup returns CDR1 SGHRS and CDR2 YFSETQ. This CDR3 is built from 15 residues. The V end lost 4 bases, the J end lost 1 base, and 14 bases lay between the germline ends. CDR3 loop: CASSPQGVGNTEAFF. The CDR3 coding sequence is TGCGCCAGCAGCCCCCAAGGCGTTGGGAACACTGAAGCTTTCTTT.

The rearrangement joins TRBV20-1 to TRBJ2-4; 7 nucleotides agree with TRBD2. Per germline, CDR1 DFQATT and CDR2 SNEGSKA (reference sequence). With V trimmed by 7 bases and J by 6 bases, 15 bases remained unmatched. The CDR3 covers 15 residues. This CDR3 is CSVPYGGVGANIQYF. The CDR3 DNA follows: TGCAGTGTCCCCTATGGGGGGGTAGGAGCAAACATTCAGTACTTC.

This clonotype was seen ten or more times. The rearrangement joins TRBV19 to TRBJ1-2; 7 positions agree with TRBD1. In germline, CDR1 is LNHDA, CDR2 SQIVND (reference sequence). CDR3 length: 14 residues. The trim removed 3 bases at V and 4 bases at J, leaving 5 bases unmatched. The CDR3 loop reads CASSIRTGSYGYTF. CDR3 coding DNA: TGTGCCAGTAGTATCCGGACAGGATCCTATGGCTACACCTTC.

Ten or more counts support this clonotype. The V gene is TRBV24-1, the J gene TRBJ1-5; D gene uncertain. V lost 6 bases and J 0 bases, leaving 8 bases between the germline ends. The germline CDR1 and CDR2 sequences are KGHDR and SFDVKD. This CDR3 spans 14 amino acids. The CDR3 sequence: CATSSHGSNQPQHF. Here the CDR3 DNA reads TGTGCCACCAGTTCGCATGGTAGCAATCAGCCCCAGCATTTT.